One and the same sample provided the 27 T cell receptor beta chains below, sequenced in a study of CD8 T cells in Susac syndrome (dated 2019 in TCRdb). To prepare the library, the immunoSEQ multiplex PCR assay was applied. RNA was extracted with the RNeasy kit and roughly 0.45 to 1 ug was reverse transcribed using random hexamers. Using fastp at Q25 and MiXCR, TCRdb reprocessed the public reads and kept productive beta chains. Rows with a matching CDR3 protein are joined into one entry that keeps the most common DNA and genes. The sample table records around 170,000 distinct CDR3 sequences; around 95% of these occur just once. The ten largest clones represent around 0.13% of the sample. The sample consisted of CD4+ T cells from PBMCs. Receptors were obtained from a human donor with Susac syndrome.

The rearrangement joins TRBV3-1 to TRBJ2-7; D is uncertain. The CDR3 runs 14 residues. Looked up from germline, CDR1 is LGHDT and CDR2 is YNNKEL (reference sequence). The V and J ends lost 1 base and 12 bases respectively, with 19 bases between them. CDR3 sequence reads: CASSQAEPKGRLYF. The CDR3 region has the DNA TGTGCCAGCAGCCAAGCGGAACCGAAGGGCAGGCTGTACTTC.

This chain's CDR3 is CATSRGGDRDHEQYV. In nucleotides, the CDR3 is TGTGCCACCAGCAGAGGAGGGGACAGGGACCACGAGCAGTACGTC. The chain couples TRBV15 to TRBJ2-7, with TRBD1 matching over 9 bases. The CDR3 runs to 15 residues. Germline V CDR1 and CDR2: LNHNV, YYDKDF (reference sequence). V dropped 1 base and J dropped 5; count of bases not matched to a gene: 6.

The chain combines TRBV28 with TRBJ2-4; 10 bases map to TRBD1. The CDR3 runs 16 residues. The ends lost 6 bases at V and 4 bases at J; junction bases unmatched: 9. From germline, CDR1 is MDHEN and CDR2 SYDVKM. In nucleotides, the CDR3 is TGTGCCAGCAGATCGACAGGGGGCTGGGAGAAAAACATTCAGTACTTC. It yields the protein CASRSTGGWEKNIQYF. The full variable domain, rest sourced from reference TRBV28 and TRBJ2-4, is DVKVTQSSRYLVKRTGEKVFLECVQDMDHENMFWYRQDPGLGLRLIYFSYDVKMKEKGDIPEGYSVSREKKERFSLILESASTNQTSMYLCASRSTGGWEKNIQYFGAGTRLSVL.

The chain carries TRBV28 and TRBJ1-5; tentative D call: TRBD1 (6 bases). The V gene's germline CDR1 is MDHEN and CDR2 SYDVKM. The CDR3 is made up of 14 amino acids. Trimming removed 2 bases at V and 15 bases at J, with 20 bases between. CDR3 region: CASSLVSGGAPSHF. The DNA for the CDR3 is TGTGCCAGCAGTTTAGTTAGCGGGGGGGCCCCTTCGCATTTT.

CDR3 nucleotides: TGCAGCGTCCTTTTGAAGCGGGAGGCCCAGGGCCCCTACGAGCAGTACTTC. Amino acids: CSVLLKREAQGPYEQYF. This chain connects TRBV29-1 to TRBJ2-7; 9 bases line up with TRBD2. This CDR3 contains 17 residues. The germline V gene has CDR1 SQVTM and CDR2 ANQGSEA. The junction had 17 bases not matched to a gene; V was cut back by 6 bases and J by 2 bases.

The J gene is TRBJ2-7, the V gene TRBV7-6; TRBD1 aligns across 8 bases. Trimming took 5 bases from V and 4 from J; bases not matched to a gene: 10. CDR1 is SGHVS and CDR2 is FNYEAQ in the germline V gene. This CDR3 has 15 residues. The CDR3 loop reads CASSVGTGNWYEQYF. The CDR3 DNA reads as TGTGCCAGCAGCGTCGGGACAGGCAATTGGTACGAGCAGTACTTC.

This chain joins TRBV5-1 and TRBJ2-1; D is perhaps TRBD1 (5 bases). V lost 4 bases and J 4 bases, leaving 15 bases between the germline ends. The CDR3 is 15 residues long. Germline assignment: CDR1 SGHRS and CDR2 YFSETQ. The CDR3 sequence: CASSPGHGLYNEQFF. Written as DNA, the CDR3 is TGCGCCAGCAGCCCCGGACACGGTCTGTACAATGAGCAGTTCTTC. Complete variable domain (other parts from reference TRBV5-1 and TRBJ2-1): KAGVTQTPRYLIKTRGQQVTLSCSPISGHRSVSWYQQTPGQGLQFLFEYFSETQRNKGNFPGRFSGRQFSNSRSEMNVSTLELGDSALYLCASSPGHGLYNEQFFGPGTRLTVL.

V is TRBV28 and J is TRBJ1-2, with a tentative D call TRBD1 (6 bases). CDR1 and CDR2 (germline): MDHEN, SYDVKM. With 6 bases removed from V and 1 base from J, the gap between germline ends came to 12 bases. There are 14 residues in the CDR3. CDR3 sequence (DNA): TGTGCCAGCAGACGAACAGGGAGTAACTATGGCTACACCTTC. The encoded protein is CASRRTGSNYGYTF.

The chain has TRBV2 and TRBJ2-2; D is undetermined. The germline V and J ends were trimmed by 8 bases and 5 bases, with 6 bases remaining between them. CDR3 length: 11 amino acids. Germline V CDR1 and CDR2: SNHLY, FYNNEI. The CDR3 DNA sequence: TGTGCCAGCCTCCGTACCGGGGAGCTGTTTTTT. Translated: CASLRTGELFF.

The gene calls are TRBV4-3 and TRBJ1-5; D may be TRBD1 (5 bases). In germline, CDR1 is LGHNA, CDR2 YSLEER. V was clipped by 0 bases and J by 5 bases, with 11 bases between them. CDR3 length: 15 amino acids. The CDR3 is CASSQDAQGYQPQHF. The CDR3, as DNA: TGCGCCAGCAGCCAAGATGCGCAGGGTTATCAGCCCCAGCATTTT.

The chain is built from TRBV30 and TRBJ2-3; 14 nucleotides match TRBD2. Germline V lookup: CDR1 GTSNPN, CDR2 SVGIG (reference sequence). This CDR3 spans 14 amino acids. Losses at the gene ends were 6 bases for V and 4 bases for J; bases not matched to a gene: 3. DNA for the CDR3: TGTGCCTGCTGGACTAGCGGGAGGTCAGATACGCAGTATTTT. Protein sequence: CACWTSGRSDTQYF.

The CDR3 sequence: CATSTWTSGSETQYF. In DNA, the CDR3 is TGTGCCACCAGCACCTGGACTAGCGGGAGTGAGACCCAGTACTTC. V usage is TRBV15 and J usage is TRBJ2-5; 13 bases map to TRBD2. The length of the CDR3 is 15 residues. Per germline, CDR1 LNHNV and CDR2 YYDKDF (reference sequence). With 4 bases clipped from V and 5 bases from J, the junction kept 4 bases outside the gene matches.

This chain connects TRBV11-2 to TRBJ2-2, with D possibly being TRBD1 (5 bases). CDR3 length: 13 residues. The V end was cut by 3 bases, the J end by 7 bases, with 9 bases between. CDR1 is SGHAT and CDR2 is FQNNGV in the germline V gene. CDR3 residues: CASSLFRDGELFF. CDR3 nucleotide sequence: TGTGCCAGCAGCTTGTTCAGGGACGGGGAGCTGTTTTTT.

The chain has TRBV12-3 or TRBV12-4 and TRBJ2-3; possibly TRBD1 for D (6 bases). The V and J ends lost 5 bases and 4 bases respectively, with 13 bases between them. The CDR3 has 14 amino acids. CDR3 sequence: CASSLTGIPDTQYF. In DNA form, the CDR3 reads TGTGCCAGCAGTCTCACAGGGATCCCAGATACGCAGTATTTT.

The chain employs TRBV12-3 or TRBV12-4 and TRBJ2-3; the match to TRBD2 covers 10 bases. The CDR3 consists of 16 residues. V dropped 2 bases and J dropped 3; count of bases not matched to a gene: 5. DNA for the CDR3: TGTGCCAGCAGTTTAAGGCTAGCGGGAGTGACAGATACGCAGTATTTT. Its translation: CASSLRLAGVTDTQYF.

The chain couples TRBV10-3 to TRBJ1-4; 10 nucleotides agree with TRBD1. The CDR3 covers 16 residues. The V and J ends lost 6 bases and 6 bases, in that order; junction bases with no gene match: 10. Per the germline V gene, CDR1 is ENHRY and CDR2 is SYGVKD. In nucleotides, the CDR3 is TGTGCCATCAGAGCAGTAACCGGGACAGGGGATGAAAAACTGTTTTTT. Translated, it gives CAIRAVTGTGDEKLFF.

The chain joins TRBV3-1 to TRBJ1-3, with no clear D. In germline, CDR1 is LGHDT, CDR2 YNNKEL (reference sequence). V was shortened by 7 bases and J by 4 bases, with 11 bases between the two germline ends. This CDR3 has 13 amino acids. This CDR3 is CASMRGGGNTIYF. DNA for the CDR3: TGTGCCAGCATGCGTGGAGGAGGAAACACCATATATTTT. Based on the CDR3 plus reference TRBV3-1 and TRBJ1-3, the full variable domain is DTAVSQTPKYLVTQMGNDKSIKCEQNLGHDTMYWYKQDSKKFLKIMFSYNNKELIINETVPNRFSPKSPDKAHLNLHINSLELGDSAVYFCASMRGGGNTIYFGEGSWLTVV.

The genes are TRBV11-1 and TRBJ2-2; 9 bases match TRBD1. There are 17 residues in the CDR3. V shed 4 bases and J 3 bases; nucleotides not matched to a gene: 9. The V gene's germline CDR1 is SGHAT and CDR2 FQDESV (reference sequence). The CDR3 loop is CASSSPGRDRDTGELFF. The CDR3 bases are TGTGCCAGCAGCTCCCCAGGCCGGGACAGGGACACCGGGGAGCTGTTTTTT.

The rearrangement joins TRBV28 to TRBJ2-1, with no clear D. Germline CDR1 is MDHEN and CDR2 is SYDVKM. With 2 bases removed from V and 4 bases from J, the gap between germline ends came to 12 bases. The CDR3 extends over 15 amino acids. The CDR3 bases are TGTGCCAGCAGTTTAACTACTCCCGATTACAATGAGCAGTTCTTC. Amino acid sequence: CASSLTTPDYNEQFF. The full variable domain, rest sourced from reference TRBV28 and TRBJ2-1, is DVKVTQSSRYLVKRTGEKVFLECVQDMDHENMFWYRQDPGLGLRLIYFSYDVKMKEKGDIPEGYSVSREKKERFSLILESASTNQTSMYLCASSLTTPDYNEQFFGPGTRLTVL.

The J gene is TRBJ2-5, the V gene TRBV7-2; D is uncertain. CDR1 SGHTA and CDR2 FQGNSA come from the germline V gene. Trimming shortened V by 4 bases and J by 1 base, and 19 bases separated the two germline ends. The CDR3 is made up of 17 amino acids. CDR3 protein: CASSSRLRTAIQETQYF. In DNA form, the CDR3 reads TGTGCCAGCAGCTCAAGGCTCCGAACAGCAATCCAAGAGACCCAGTACTTC.

The genes are TRBV20-1 and TRBJ2-6, with 8 positions matching TRBD1. Germline values: CDR1 DFQATT, CDR2 SNEGSKA (reference sequence). Trimming removed 4 bases from V and 0 bases from J; junction bases left unmatched: 5. This CDR3 spans 16 amino acids. CDR3 sequence (DNA): TGCAGTGCTACCAGACAGGGGCTCTCTGGGGCCAACGTCCTGACTTTC. Its translation: CSATRQGLSGANVLTF.

The chain combines TRBV28 with TRBJ2-7; 10 nucleotides agree with TRBD1. Per the germline V gene, CDR1 is MDHEN and CDR2 is SYDVKM. The CDR3 spans 12 residues. The ends lost 11 bases at V and 5 bases at J; junction bases unmatched: 6. The CDR3 sequence: CASGTGVNEQYF. CDR3 nucleotides: TGTGCCTCCGGGACAGGGGTTAACGAGCAGTACTTC.

This rearrangement joins TRBV28 to TRBJ1-5, with D possibly matching TRBD1 (6 bases). CDR1 is MDHEN and CDR2 is SYDVKM in the germline V gene. Trimming took 7 bases from V and 5 from J, leaving 21 bases between them. CDR3 length: 16 amino acids. CDR3 sequence: CASKLWRGRVDQPQHF. CDR3 nucleotides: TGTGCCAGCAAGTTGTGGAGGGGGAGGGTAGATCAGCCCCAGCATTTT.

CDR3 DNA: TGTGCCAGCAGCCAACCATGGTTGGGGGACGGGAAAGCTTTCTTT. It yields the protein CASSQPWLGDGKAFF. The chain links TRBV3-1 to TRBJ1-1; the D gene is possibly TRBD1 (5 bases). The CDR3 extends over 15 amino acids. Germline CDR1 is LGHDT and CDR2 is YNNKEL (reference sequence). Trimming left V 2 bases short and J 9 bases short, with 19 bases between.

The chain recombines TRBV6-5 with TRBJ1-2; a possible D gene is TRBD1 (5 bases). The V and J ends lost 2 bases and 7 bases respectively, with 11 bases between them. Germline lookup yields CDR1 MNHEY and CDR2 SVGAGI. CDR3 length: 13 residues. CDR3 loop: CASSYTWGTGYTF. The CDR3 region has the DNA TGTGCCAGCAGTTACACCTGGGGGACTGGCTACACCTTC.

The table lists this clonotype with a count of one. The chain joins TRBV27 to TRBJ1-2; a weak D match, TRBD1 (6 bases). V gave up 3 bases and J gave up 2 bases, with 7 bases separating them. Germline CDR1 and CDR2: MNHEY and SMNVEV (reference sequence). The CDR3 contains 13 residues. CDR3 protein: CASSFGTNYGYTF. The CDR3 region has the DNA TGTGCCAGCAGTTTCGGGACAAACTATGGCTACACCTTC.

The chain carries TRBV5-6 and TRBJ1-5; 8 bases line up with TRBD1. Unmatched junction bases numbered 13, after V lost 4 bases and J lost 4 bases. The germline V gene has CDR1 SGHDT and CDR2 YYEEEE. This CDR3 has 17 residues. This CDR3 reads CASSLGTGGSRNQPQHF. CDR3 coding DNA: TGTGCCAGCAGCCTGGGCACAGGGGGATCAAGGAATCAGCCCCAGCATTTT.